These 6 T cell receptor beta chains came from one sample sequenced in a study of cytotoxic CD8 clonotypes in ibrutinib-treated CLL. TCRdb's copy holds only in-frame clones and misses some; the assay was immunoSEQ multiplex PCR. The sample carries roughly 63,000 clones, roughly 50% recorded once. This material consisted of PBMCs, taken after 12 months of ibrutinib treatment. These receptors came from a human donor with chronic lymphocytic leukemia.

This chain links TRBV30 with TRBJ2-3, with D possibly matching TRBD2 (6 bases). The CDR3 length is 13 residues. V was trimmed by 5 bases and J by 4 bases, leaving 13 bases between them. CDR1 and CDR2 (germline): GTSNPN, SVGIG (reference sequence). The CDR3 nucleotides are TGTGCCTGGGCCCGAACGGGAGCAGATACGCAGTATTTT. Its translation: CAWARTGADTQYF.

The chain recombines TRBV28 with TRBJ2-7; D may be TRBD1 (6 bases). The CDR3 totals 12 residues. The ends were cut back, 4 bases at V and 2 bases at J, with 6 bases in the middle. Germline V gives CDR1 MDHEN, CDR2 SYDVKM. The CDR3 DNA is TGTGCCAGCAGTTGGACAGCCTACGAGCAGTACGTC. It specifies CASSWTAYEQYV.

This sequence joins TRBV10-3 and TRBJ2-3; D gene uncertain. Per germline, CDR1 ENHRY and CDR2 SYGVKD. The CDR3 is 14 amino acids. Deletions cut 3 bases from V and 2 bases from J, with 9 bases between. CDR3 DNA: TGTGCCATCAGTGATAGCCAATACACAGATACGCAGTATTTT. This gives the protein CAISDSQYTDTQYF.

The chain links TRBV6-5 to TRBJ2-1; 10 positions agree with TRBD2. V lost 1 base, J lost 9 bases, and 9 bases stayed unmatched. This CDR3 has 16 amino acids. Germline V gives CDR1 MNHEY, CDR2 SVGAGI. The CDR3 bases are TGTGCCAGCAGTTACTATGGGGCTAGCGGGGGAGGTGAGCAGTTCTTC. Protein: CASSYYGASGGGEQFF.

The genes are TRBV7-2 and TRBJ1-5, with D unclear. The CDR3 sequence is 14 residues long. The germline V and J ends were trimmed by 3 bases and 5 bases, with 11 bases remaining between them. CDR1 is SGHTA, CDR2 FQGNSA, per germline. The CDR3 is CASSFGGADQPQHF. The DNA of the CDR3 is TGTGCCAGCAGCTTCGGCGGCGCGGATCAGCCCCAGCATTTT.

The chain couples TRBV7-9 to TRBJ2-2, with 8 bases aligning to TRBD2. CDR3 length: 16 amino acids. The germline gives CDR1 SEHNR, CDR2 FQNEAQ (reference sequence). The V segment lost 5 bases and the J segment 0 bases; nucleotides outside the gene matches: 5. CDR3 region: CASSATSGTNTGELFF. The CDR3 DNA sequence: TGTGCCAGCAGCGCAACTAGCGGAACGAACACCGGGGAGCTGTTTTTT. The entire variable domain, with the rest obtained from reference TRBV7-9 and TRBJ2-2, is as follows: DTGVSQNPRHKITKRGQNVTFRCDPISEHNRLYWYRQTLGQGPEFLTYFQNEAQLEKSRLLSDRFSAERPKGSFSTLEIQRTEQGDSAMYLCASSATSGTNTGELFFGEGSRLTVL.